The rows below give T cell receptor beta chains drawn from one sample of a study of shared clonotypes between healthy human individuals. TCRdb's copy holds only in-frame clones and misses some; the assay was immunoSEQ multiplex PCR. This sample has about 2.1 million clones, with around 95% found just once. Input material: naive CD8+ T cells from PBMCs. The receptors here all came from a man younger than 35 in good health. Some clones in this sample may be carry-over from other donors' samples. The CDR3 runs from the conserved cysteine through the conserved F or W. Fields, in order: D gene, J gene, clone size, V gene, CDR3 protein, CDR3 DNA. D genes are given only for firm matches. Size tells how often a clone was seen (once, few, many) or the class of an expanded clone, and some rows leave it out.

D: TRBD1
J: TRBJ1-1
size: NA
V: TRBV7-8
CDR3: CASSSESGTGGMGAFF
DNA: TGTGCCAGCAGCTCTGAATCCGGGACAGGGGGCATGGGAGCTTTCTTT

D: NA
J: TRBJ1-5
size: NA
V: TRBV7-9
CDR3: CASSSAGREGVDSNQPQHF
DNA: TGTGCCAGCAGTTCCGCTGGAAGGGAGGGGGTTGATAGCAATCAGCCCCAGCATTTT

D: TRBD2
J: TRBJ2-7
size: NA
V: TRBV28
CDR3: CASSGGLAGEGYEQYF
DNA: TGTGCCAGCAGTGGGGGACTAGCGGGAGAAGGGTACGAGCAGTACTTC

D: NA
J: TRBJ2-1
size: NA
V: TRBV5-4
CDR3: CASSFGWAEQFF
DNA: TGTGCCAGCAGCTTTGGGTGGGCCGAGCAGTTCTTC

D: TRBD1
J: TRBJ2-7
size: NA
V: TRBV27
CDR3: CASSLVGTGNEQYF
DNA: TGTGCCAGCAGTTTAGTAGGGACAGGGAACGAGCAGTACTTC

D: TRBD1
J: TRBJ2-5
size: NA
V: TRBV5-1
CDR3: CASSLDRGQETQYF
DNA: TGCGCCAGCAGCTTGGACAGGGGCCAAGAGACCCAGTACTTC

D: TRBD2
J: TRBJ2-7
size: NA
V: TRBV6-5
CDR3: CASTPDGSGAYEQYF
DNA: TGTGCCAGCACCCCAGATGGTAGCGGGGCCTACGAGCAGTACTTC

D: TRBD2
J: TRBJ2-3
size: NA
V: TRBV9
CDR3: CASSPTLAATDTQYF
DNA: TGTGCCAGCAGCCCGACACTAGCGGCCACAGATACGCAGTATTTT

D: NA
J: TRBJ2-2
size: NA
V: TRBV27
CDR3: CASSSHSTTPGELFF
DNA: TGTGCCAGCAGTTCCCATTCGACTACGCCCGGGGAGCTGTTTTTT

D: NA
J: TRBJ1-4
size: NA
V: TRBV11-2
CDR3: CASSSASGGGNEKLFF
DNA: TGTGCCAGCAGCTCCGCCTCCGGGGGGGGAAATGAAAAACTGTTTTTT

D: NA
J: TRBJ2-2
size: NA
V: TRBV28
CDR3: CASNSEATNTGELFF
DNA: TGTGCCAGCAATTCGGAGGCCACGAACACCGGGGAGCTGTTTTTT

D: NA
J: TRBJ2-5
size: NA
V: TRBV13
CDR3: CASRHQGTAQDGETQYF
DNA: TGTGCCAGCAGACACCAAGGGACGGCCCAAGATGGGGAGACCCAGTACTTC

D: TRBD1
J: TRBJ1-2
size: NA
V: TRBV9
CDR3: CASSPRDSPLPGYTF
DNA: TGTGCCAGCAGCCCGCGGGACAGCCCTCTCCCCGGCTACACCTTC

D: NA
J: TRBJ2-1
size: NA
V: TRBV27
CDR3: CASSLYGPGVEQFF
DNA: TGTGCCAGCAGTTTATACGGTCCTGGGGTTGAGCAGTTCTTC

D: NA
J: TRBJ1-2
size: NA
V: TRBV19
CDR3: CASSARPTANYGYTF
DNA: TGTGCCAGTAGTGCTCGCCCGACAGCTAACTATGGCTACACCTTC

D: NA
J: TRBJ2-7
size: NA
V: TRBV7-9
CDR3: CASSVSGTAIEQYF
DNA: TGTGCCAGCAGCGTCTCCGGGACGGCGATCGAGCAGTACTTC

D: NA
J: TRBJ2-1
size: NA
V: TRBV14
CDR3: CASSQRVSSYNEQFF
DNA: TGTGCCAGCAGCCAACGAGTTAGCTCCTACAATGAGCAGTTCTTC

D: NA
J: TRBJ1-1
size: NA
V: TRBV13
CDR3: CASSLVGSENTEAFF
DNA: TGTGCCAGCAGCTTAGTTGGCAGCGAGAACACTGAAGCTTTCTTT

D: TRBD2
J: TRBJ2-3
size: NA
V: TRBV9
CDR3: CASSSWGGGSEDTQYF
DNA: TGTGCCAGCAGCTCCTGGGGTGGCGGGAGTGAGGATACGCAGTATTTT

D: NA
J: TRBJ2-1
size: NA
V: TRBV2
CDR3: CARPEQGNNEQFF
DNA: TGTGCCAGACCGGAACAGGGCAACAATGAGCAGTTCTTC

D: NA
J: TRBJ1-2
size: NA
V: TRBV25-1
CDR3: CASSPPRGGTGHGYTF
DNA: TGTGCCAGCAGTCCCCCCAGGGGAGGGACGGGCCATGGCTACACCTTC

D: NA
J: TRBJ2-7
size: NA
V: TRBV9
CDR3: CASSVDGPSYEQYF
DNA: TGTGCCAGCAGCGTAGATGGCCCGAGCTACGAGCAGTACTTC

D: NA
J: TRBJ2-7
size: NA
V: TRBV10-3
CDR3: CAISEREAYEQYF
DNA: TGTGCCATCAGTGAGAGGGAAGCCTACGAGCAGTACTTC

D: NA
J: TRBJ2-6
size: NA
V: TRBV14
CDR3: CASSQGIRHSGANVLTF
DNA: TGTGCCAGCAGCCAAGGGATCAGACACTCTGGGGCCAACGTCCTGACTTTC

D: TRBD1
J: TRBJ2-7
size: NA
V: TRBV30
CDR3: CAWSVTGGEQYF
DNA: TGTGCCTGGAGTGTCACAGGGGGCGAGCAGTACTTC

D: NA
J: TRBJ1-5
size: NA
V: TRBV19
CDR3: CASSIGAVNQPQHF
DNA: TGTGCCAGTAGTATCGGGGCAGTCAATCAGCCCCAGCATTTT

D: NA
J: TRBJ2-1
size: NA
V: TRBV2
CDR3: CASSDLGRSNNEQFF
DNA: TGTGCCAGCAGTGACTTGGGACGGTCCAACAATGAGCAGTTCTTC

D: NA
J: TRBJ1-5
size: NA
V: TRBV27
CDR3: CASSLTYSNQPQHF
DNA: TGTGCCAGCAGTTTGACATATAGCAATCAGCCCCAGCATTTT

D: NA
J: TRBJ2-7
size: NA
V: TRBV28
CDR3: CASSLSITGPMNEQYF
DNA: TGTGCCAGCAGTTTATCCATCACAGGGCCAATGAACGAGCAGTACTTC

D: NA
J: TRBJ2-1
size: NA
V: TRBV6-5
CDR3: CASSYSRGSGQFF
DNA: TGTGCCAGCAGTTACTCTAGGGGATCCGGGCAGTTCTTC

D: TRBD1
J: TRBJ2-1
size: NA
V: TRBV30
CDR3: CAWGGQGMNNEQFF
DNA: TGTGCCTGGGGGGGACAGGGGATGAACAATGAGCAGTTCTTC

D: TRBD2
J: TRBJ2-1
size: NA
V: TRBV29-1
CDR3: CSVSSGRARNEQFF
DNA: TGCAGCGTTTCTAGCGGGAGGGCACGGAATGAGCAGTTCTTC

D: NA
J: TRBJ1-1
size: NA
V: TRBV4-1
CDR3: CASSQAKALNTEAFF
DNA: TGCGCCAGCAGCCAGGCTAAGGCGTTGAACACTGAAGCTTTCTTT

D: NA
J: TRBJ1-1
size: few
V: TRBV7-9
CDR3: CASSFRDYTEAFF
DNA: TGTGCCAGCAGCTTCAGGGACTACACTGAAGCTTTCTTT

D: NA
J: TRBJ2-1
size: NA
V: TRBV27
CDR3: CASKGIVSYNEQFF
DNA: TGTGCCAGCAAGGGAATTGTCTCCTACAATGAGCAGTTCTTC

D: NA
J: TRBJ2-1
size: NA
V: TRBV2
CDR3: CASSEGSYNEQFF
DNA: TGTGCCAGCAGTGAAGGGAGCTACAATGAGCAGTTCTTC

D: NA
J: TRBJ2-2
size: NA
V: TRBV10-1
CDR3: CASSESGNRPGELFF
DNA: TGCGCCAGCAGTGAGTCTGGTAATCGGCCCGGGGAGCTGTTTTTT

D: NA
J: TRBJ1-1
size: NA
V: TRBV27
CDR3: CASSPGIQFMNTEAFF
DNA: TGTGCCAGCAGCCCCGGGATACAGTTCATGAACACTGAAGCTTTCTTT

D: TRBD1
J: TRBJ2-2
size: NA
V: TRBV28
CDR3: CASRPRQGNTGELFF
DNA: TGTGCCAGCAGACCCCGACAGGGGAACACCGGGGAGCTGTTTTTT

D: TRBD1
J: TRBJ1-3
size: NA
V: TRBV4-2
CDR3: CASSQSTGAGNTIYF
DNA: TGTGCCAGCAGCCAATCTACAGGGGCTGGAAACACCATATATTTT

D: NA
J: TRBJ2-1
size: once
V: TRBV10-1
CDR3: CASSSTPTPSYNEQFF
DNA: TGCGCCAGCAGTTCGACCCCAACTCCCTCCTACAATGAGCAGTTCTTC

D: TRBD2
J: TRBJ2-7
size: once
V: TRBV7-8
CDR3: CASSLALIGSGSSYEQYF
DNA: TGTGCCAGCAGCTTAGCTCTGATCGGTAGCGGGAGCTCCTACGAGCAGTACTTC

D: NA
J: TRBJ1-3
size: NA
V: TRBV4-3
CDR3: CASSRDRGSGNTIYF
DNA: TGCGCCAGCAGCCGGGATCGGGGCTCTGGAAACACCATATATTTT

D: NA
J: TRBJ2-3
size: NA
V: TRBV11-2
CDR3: CASTGRRAGSDTQYF
DNA: TGTGCCAGCACTGGCCGGAGGGCGGGCTCGGATACGCAGTATTTT

D: TRBD1
J: TRBJ1-1
size: NA
V: TRBV5-6
CDR3: CASSLGQGRTEAFF
DNA: TGTGCCAGCAGCTTGGGACAGGGACGAACTGAAGCTTTCTTT

D: TRBD2
J: TRBJ2-1
size: NA
V: TRBV7-9
CDR3: CASSLKGTRSYNEQFF
DNA: TGTGCCAGCAGCTTGAAAGGGACTAGAAGCTACAATGAGCAGTTCTTC

D: TRBD2
J: TRBJ2-3
size: NA
V: TRBV2
CDR3: CASSPRTSGDTDTQYF
DNA: TGTGCCAGCAGTCCGCGGACTAGCGGAGACACAGATACGCAGTATTTT

D: NA
J: TRBJ2-1
size: NA
V: TRBV4-1
CDR3: CASSQVGNNEQFF
DNA: TGCGCCAGCAGCCAAGTGGGAAACAATGAGCAGTTCTTC

D: NA
J: TRBJ2-7
size: NA
V: TRBV5-1
CDR3: CASSPLAPDYEQYF
DNA: TGCGCCAGCAGCCCATTAGCGCCGGACTACGAGCAGTACTTC

D: TRBD1
J: TRBJ1-1
size: NA
V: TRBV4-1
CDR3: CASTNRPGGNTEAFF
DNA: TGCGCCAGTACCAATCGGCCAGGGGGGAACACTGAAGCTTTCTTT

D: TRBD2
J: TRBJ2-1
size: NA
V: TRBV7-6
CDR3: CASSEIAGVPYNEQFF
DNA: TGTGCCAGCAGCGAAATAGCGGGAGTTCCCTACAATGAGCAGTTCTTC

D: TRBD2
J: TRBJ2-7
size: NA
V: TRBV27
CDR3: CASSSHIAGGYEQYF
DNA: TGTGCCAGCAGTTCCCACATAGCGGGAGGCTACGAGCAGTACTTC